Below are 2 T cell receptor beta chains sequenced from a single sample in a study of OX40 agonist ivuxolimab in advanced cancers. This table comes from immunoSEQ multiplex PCR, and its TCRdb copy is limited to in-frame clones, with some not included. This sample has about 62,000 clones, with around 80% found just once. The source was CD4+ or CD8+ T cells sorted from blood, collected in a trial of the OX40 agonist ivuxolimab. The receptors were sampled from an adult with an advanced solid tumor such as melanoma, head and neck, liver or kidney cancer.

This chain uses TRBV6-1 with TRBJ2-7; either TRBD1 or TRBD2 may supply D (6 bases each). Looked up from germline, CDR1 is MNHNS and CDR2 is SASEGT. The germline V and J ends were trimmed by 7 bases and 3 bases, with 16 bases remaining between them. This CDR3 spans 14 amino acids. This CDR3 reads CASTQGGSYYEQYV. The CDR3 bases are TGTGCCAGCACCCAAGGGGGGTCCTACTACGAGCAGTACGTC.

This clone has only one observation. V gene TRBV9 combines with J gene TRBJ2-3, with D unclear. Trimming took off 0 bases at V and 6 bases at J, with 11 bases between the two ends. The CDR3 covers 14 residues. In germline, CDR1 is SGDLS, CDR2 YYNGEE. CDR3: CASSVGGSSDTQYF. CDR3 sequence (DNA): TGTGCCAGCAGCGTAGGGGGTAGCTCGGATACGCAGTATTTT.